The T cell receptor (beta chain) under discussion was sequenced for a study of T cell repertoires in cytomegalovirus infection. Study-wide background: Public TCR beta signatures were indicative of both CMV infection and a matching HLA type. The study's findings and limits: Carriers of CMV plus the relevant HLA were identified by cumulative public TCR beta family frequency. Predominance within the ex vivo response was attributable to HLA-C-restricted CMV-specific TCR beta clonotypes.

The table lists this clonotype with many counts. Its specificity is unknown. The germline V and J ends were trimmed by 1 base and 0 bases, with 10 bases remaining between them. The CDR3 consists of 15 residues. Looked up from germline, CDR1 is SGHTA and CDR2 is FQGNSA. TCRdb reanalysed the reads using MiXCR and keeps one entry per CDR3 protein. The sample has almost 500,000 distinct CDR3 sequences, about 10% seen once. The gene calls are TRBV7-2 and TRBJ2-7; possibly TRBD1 for D (6 bases). The sample taken for sequencing was PBMCs. This sequence originates from a human donor in good health (CMV status not recorded). Some clones in this sample may be carry-over from other donors' samples. The DNA of the CDR3 is TGTGCCAGCAGCTTAGTGCAGGGGAGCTCCTACGAGCAGTACTTC. It translates to CASSLVQGSSYEQYF.